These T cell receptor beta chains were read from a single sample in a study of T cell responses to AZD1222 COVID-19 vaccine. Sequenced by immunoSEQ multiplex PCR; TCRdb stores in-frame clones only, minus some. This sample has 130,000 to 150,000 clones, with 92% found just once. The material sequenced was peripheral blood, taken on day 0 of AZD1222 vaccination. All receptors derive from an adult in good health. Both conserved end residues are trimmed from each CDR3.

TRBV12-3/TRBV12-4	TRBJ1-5	ASATGPQH
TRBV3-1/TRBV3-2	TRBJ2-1	ASSHWSSYNEQF
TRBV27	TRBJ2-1	ASSNPGTAAYNEQF
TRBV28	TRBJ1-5	ASRILTAFNQPQH
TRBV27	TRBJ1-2	ASSLFPSRVPYGYT
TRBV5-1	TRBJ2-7	ASSLNILAGGYEQY
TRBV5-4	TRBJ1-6	ASSLRVGGGGSPLH
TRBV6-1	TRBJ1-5	ASSEDRRQSGNQPQH
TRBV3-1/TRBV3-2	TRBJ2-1	ASSQVLRGRANEQF
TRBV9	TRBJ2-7	ASSAVERDEQY
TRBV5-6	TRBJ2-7	ASSKTGDFSYEQY
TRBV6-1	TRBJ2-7	ASSGPGLSRNSYEQY
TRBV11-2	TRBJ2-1	ASSLSGTYNEQF
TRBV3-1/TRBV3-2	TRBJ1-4	ASSQLDRANEKLF
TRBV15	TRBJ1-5	ATSRGRENQPQH
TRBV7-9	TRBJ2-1	ASSVGRRSSYNEQF
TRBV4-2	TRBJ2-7	ASSQEGVSFYEQY
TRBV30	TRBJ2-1	AWSAGTYNEQF
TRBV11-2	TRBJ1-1	ASSARRGLNTEAF
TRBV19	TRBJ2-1	ASNNRGGQGEQF
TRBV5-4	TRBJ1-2	ASSLVPGQIYGYT
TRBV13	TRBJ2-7	ASSLVGSYEQY
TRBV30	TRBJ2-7	ACSQGFPYEQY
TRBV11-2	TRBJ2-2	ASSLAVIGELF
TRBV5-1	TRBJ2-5	ASSQQTGSETQY
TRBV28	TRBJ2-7	ASSLRRTYEQY
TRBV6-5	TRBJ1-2	ASRTGGARYGYT
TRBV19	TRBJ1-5	ASRAQLNQPQH
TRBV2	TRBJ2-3	ASGGNTQY
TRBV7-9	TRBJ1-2	AIEGAGGYT
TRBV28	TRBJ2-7	ASRSGTGTYYEQY
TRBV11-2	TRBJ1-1	ASSPRPNTEAF
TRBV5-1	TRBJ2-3	ASSPRGQSDTQY
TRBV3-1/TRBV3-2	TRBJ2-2	ASSQLGSGELF
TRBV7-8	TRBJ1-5	ASSSGQASNQPQH
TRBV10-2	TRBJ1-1	ASSEDRWLNTEAF
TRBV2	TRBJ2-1	ASRTTPEAYNEQF
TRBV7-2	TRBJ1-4	ASSTQISGRGANEKLF
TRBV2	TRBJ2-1	ASRPTSAGNEQF
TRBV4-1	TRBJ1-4	ASSQGQGSEKLF
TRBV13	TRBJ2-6	ASSPQEIFSGANVLT
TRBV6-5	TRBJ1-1	ASSPLGQVNTEAF
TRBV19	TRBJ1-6	ASSMRGSPLH
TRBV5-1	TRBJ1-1	ASSLQPNTEAF
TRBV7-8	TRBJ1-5	ASSLVEDRGTAGRQPQH
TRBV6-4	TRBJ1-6	ASSQERQGANSPLH
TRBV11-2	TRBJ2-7	ASSMGLFSYEQY
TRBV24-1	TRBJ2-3	ATSDSGTLVGGDTQY
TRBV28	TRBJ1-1	ASSGGQGATEAF
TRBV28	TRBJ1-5	ASGQYSNQPQH
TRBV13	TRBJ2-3	ASSFTSGVADTQY